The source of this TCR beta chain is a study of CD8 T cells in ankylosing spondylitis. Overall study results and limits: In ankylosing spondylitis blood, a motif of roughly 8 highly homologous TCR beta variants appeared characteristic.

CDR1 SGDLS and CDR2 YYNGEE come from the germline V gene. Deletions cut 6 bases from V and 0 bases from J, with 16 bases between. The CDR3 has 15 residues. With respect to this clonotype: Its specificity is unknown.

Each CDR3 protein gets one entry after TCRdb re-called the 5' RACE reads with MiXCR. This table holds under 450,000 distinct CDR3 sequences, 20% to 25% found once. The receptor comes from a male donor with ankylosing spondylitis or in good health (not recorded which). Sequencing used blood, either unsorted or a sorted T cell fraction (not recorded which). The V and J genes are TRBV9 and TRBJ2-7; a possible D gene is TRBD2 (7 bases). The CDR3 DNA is TGTGCCAGCACCCTGGGGGGGCGTCTCTCCTACGAGCAGTACTTC. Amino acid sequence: CASTLGGRLSYEQYF.